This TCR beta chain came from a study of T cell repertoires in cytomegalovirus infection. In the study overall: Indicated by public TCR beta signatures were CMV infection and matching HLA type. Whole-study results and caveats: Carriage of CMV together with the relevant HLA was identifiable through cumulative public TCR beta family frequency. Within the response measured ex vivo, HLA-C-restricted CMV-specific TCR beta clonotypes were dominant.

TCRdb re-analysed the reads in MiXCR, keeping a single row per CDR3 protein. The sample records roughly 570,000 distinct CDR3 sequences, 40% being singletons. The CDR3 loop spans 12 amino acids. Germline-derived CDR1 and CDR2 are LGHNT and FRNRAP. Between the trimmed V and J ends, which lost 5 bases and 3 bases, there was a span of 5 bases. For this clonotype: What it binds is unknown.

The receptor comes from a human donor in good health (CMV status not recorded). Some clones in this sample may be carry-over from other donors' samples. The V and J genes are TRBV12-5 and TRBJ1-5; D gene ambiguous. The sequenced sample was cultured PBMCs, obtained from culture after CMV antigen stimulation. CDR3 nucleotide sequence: TGTGCTAGTGGTGACACCAATCAGCCCCAGCATTTT. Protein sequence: CASGDTNQPQHF.